This T cell receptor (beta chain) derives from a study of cytomegalovirus exposure and HLA in healthy donors. The wider study: The same platform was used for the 100 to 150 validation repertoires and the roughly 720 first-cohort repertoires, a later analysis reported. Study findings and constraints: The listing of 150 to 200 TCR beta chains classed them as cytomegalovirus-associated. Specific recognition of CMV antigens was confirmed in vitro for a few chains (all CMV-associated).

Concerning this clone: Its antigen remains unidentified.

The data were produced by immunoSEQ multiplex PCR, yet TCRdb's version contains in-frame clones alone and is incomplete. The sample lists some 240,000 clones; approximately 87% were seen once. The CDR3 length is 17 residues. Trimming shortened V by 3 bases and J by 0 bases, and 17 bases separated the two germline ends. V gene TRBV23-1 combines with J gene TRBJ1-2; D is uncertain. TRBV23-1 is an ORF; its function is uncertain. This sequence originates from a woman in her late teens or twenties in good health and CMV-seronegative. Sequencing input: PBMCs. The CDR3 loop is CASSHPTDWRANYGYTF. The CDR3 DNA is TGCGCCAGCAGTCACCCTACCGACTGGCGAGCTAACTATGGCTACACCTTC.